This TCR beta chain appears in the sequencing data of a study of Graves' ophthalmopathy and Graves' hyperthyroidism. Study background: Peripheral blood samples were taken at initial diagnosis, before any treatment.

Sampling under 12 ml of fresh peripheral blood provided the PBMCs. This CDR3 has 14 amino acids. The V and J ends lost 5 bases and 5 bases, in that order; junction bases with no gene match: 8. The germline V gene encodes CDR1 SEHNR and CDR2 FQNEAQ (reference sequence). For repertoire sequencing, the TCR beta CDR3 regions were amplified from RNA transcripts. RT-PCR with HTBI primers came first, then second-round multiplex PCR. TCRdb reanalysed the multiplex PCR reads using MiXCR and keeps one entry per CDR3 protein. This table holds 340,000 or so distinct CDR3 sequences, roughly 15% found once. This clonotype was observed at least ten times.

The sequencing input was peripheral blood. This receptor was taken from an adult man with Graves' ophthalmopathy. The chain has TRBV7-9 and TRBJ2-7; 8 bases are shared with TRBD1. CDR3 in DNA: TGTGCCAGCAGCACAGGGGGAGTACTCAACGAGCAGTACTTC. Translating gives CASSTGGVLNEQYF.